The 27 T cell receptor beta chains reported below all come from one sample, sequenced in a study of vaccination and CD4 T cells after COVID-19. Their specific antigens are unknown. Cultured CD4+ T cells had their DNA profiled by the Oncomine TCR Beta short-read assay. Via MiXCR, TCRdb re-called the PCR reads, giving one row per CDR3 protein. The sample has 15,000 to 20,000 distinct CDR3 sequences; over 40% are singletons. Time point here: late sampling 161 to 241 days after vaccination in a few convalescent patients. Treatment denoted: roughly 11-day PBMC culture with coronavirus spike peptide pools or control peptides (ViraFEST assay). Sequenced material: CD4+ T cells from blood, cultured in vitro, taken about 7 months after SARS-CoV-2 vaccination. Receptors originate from a human donor who had recovered from COVID-19.

V gene TRBV11-2 combines with J gene TRBJ2-7; 11 positions match TRBD2. Per germline, CDR1 SGHAT and CDR2 FQNNGV. With 5 bases clipped from V and 2 bases from J, the junction kept 5 bases outside the gene matches. This CDR3 contains 15 residues. The CDR3 spells CASSGRLAGPYEQYF. CDR3 in DNA: TGTGCCAGCAGCGGGCGACTAGCGGGGCCCTACGAGCAGTACTTC.

This clonotype was observed a few times. The V gene is TRBV11-1, the J gene TRBJ2-5, with 8 bases aligning to TRBD2. J lost 4 bases, V lost 1 base, and 5 bases had no gene match. The CDR3 is 15 amino acids. CDR1 and CDR2 (germline): SGHAT, FQDESV (reference sequence). DNA of the CDR3: TGTGCCAGCAGCTTAGAAGGTAGCGGGACAGAGACCCAGTACTTC. It yields the protein CASSLEGSGTETQYF.

The rearrangement uses TRBV6-2 or TRBV6-3 and TRBJ2-3; D unresolved. This CDR3 spans 14 amino acids. The germline V gene has CDR1 MNHEY and CDR2 SVGEGT. Trimming took 0 bases from V and 5 from J, leaving 9 bases between them. This CDR3 reads CASSYSQLIDTQYF. CDR3 nucleotides: TGTGCCAGCAGTTACTCCCAGCTGATAGATACGCAGTATTTT.

As to this clonotype: At one end the junction does not follow the germline gene, possibly because of a read error. CDR3 amino acids: CSASYQGAEALF. The CDR3 bases are TGCAGTGCTAGTTACCAGGGGGCCGAAGCTCTCTTT. This sequence joins TRBV20-1 and TRBJ1-1, with 8 bases matching TRBD1. Germline-derived CDR1 and CDR2 are DFQATT and SNEGSKA (reference sequence). CDR3 length: 12 residues.

V and J are TRBV2 and TRBJ2-5; unclear D gene. With 4 bases removed from V and 2 bases from J, the gap between germline ends came to 5 bases. CDR3 length: 12 residues. Germline V gene data show CDR1 as SNHLY and CDR2 as FYNNEI. The chain's CDR3 is CASSVAQETQYF. The CDR3 bases are TGTGCCAGCAGTGTGGCACAAGAGACCCAGTACTTC.

This clonotype was recorded a few times. The chain has TRBV20-1 and TRBJ1-2; D perhaps matches TRBD1 (6 bases). V shed 6 bases and J shed 8 bases, with 19 bases lying between them. The CDR3 length is 13 residues. Germline values: CDR1 DFQATT, CDR2 SNEGSKA (reference sequence). CDR3 nucleotides: TGCAGTGCGATAGAAGAGGGGGGTTGGGGCTACACCTTC. Amino acids: CSAIEEGGWGYTF.

The chain has TRBV5-4 and TRBJ2-5; 10 bases align to TRBD2. Germline CDR1 SGHNT, CDR2 YYREEE (reference sequence). The CDR3 covers 15 residues. The V gene end was trimmed by 3 bases and the J gene end by 0 bases; junction bases not matched to a gene: 2. The CDR3 sequence: CASSSGLAYQETQYF. The CDR3 bases are TGTGCCAGCAGCTCGGGACTAGCGTACCAAGAGACCCAGTACTTC.

A word on this clonotype: At one end the junction does not follow the germline gene, possibly because of a read error. V and J are TRBV28 and TRBJ2-7; D may be TRBD2 (5 bases). Germline V gene data show CDR1 as MDHEN and CDR2 as SYDVKM. This CDR3 is built from 12 residues. CDR3 residues: CASSLGGYEQCF. In nucleotides, the CDR3 is TGTGCCAGCAGTTTAGGCGGGTACGAGCAGTGCTTC. Complete variable domain (other parts from reference TRBV28 and TRBJ2-7): DVKVTQSSRYLVKRTGEKVFLECVQDMDHENMFWYRQDPGLGLRLIYFSYDVKMKEKGDIPEGYSVSREKKERFSLILESASTNQTSMYLCASSLGGYEQCFGPGTRLTVT.

The chain joins TRBV6-1 to TRBJ2-2, with unresolved D. Germline CDR1 is MNHNS and CDR2 is SASEGT. The ends were cut back, 7 bases at V and 5 bases at J, with 5 bases in the middle. There are 11 residues in the CDR3. The CDR3 coding sequence is TGTGCCAGCACAAGAACCGGGGAGCTGTTTTTT. Amino acids: CASTRTGELFF.

The chain has TRBV15 and TRBJ1-2, with 8 bases that match TRBD1. J lost 6 bases, V lost 3 bases, and 6 bases had no gene match. CDR1 is LNHNV and CDR2 is YYDKDF in the germline V gene (reference sequence). CDR3 length: 14 residues. CDR3: CATSSQGALNGYTF. The CDR3 nucleotides are TGTGCCACCAGCAGCCAGGGGGCGCTTAATGGCTACACCTTC.

V gene TRBV2 combines with J gene TRBJ1-2, with D perhaps TRBD1 (5 bases). Trimming shortened V by 11 bases and J by 2 bases, and 12 bases separated the two germline ends. The CDR3 contains 12 residues. Looked up from germline, CDR1 is SNHLY and CDR2 is FYNNEI. The CDR3 region is CAGGGSNYGYTF. CDR3 bases: TGTGCCGGGGGAGGATCAAACTATGGCTACACCTTC.

This clonotype has a handful of counts. The chain joins TRBV20-1 to TRBJ2-3, with 10 bases matching TRBD2. The trim removed 4 bases at V and 2 bases at J, leaving 6 bases unmatched. The CDR3 loop spans 15 amino acids. In germline, CDR1 is DFQATT, CDR2 SNEGSKA (reference sequence). CDR3 protein: CSATSGGENTDTQYF. The CDR3 DNA reads TGCAGTGCTACCAGCGGGGGGGAGAACACAGATACGCAGTATTTT.

The rearrangement uses TRBV19 and TRBJ2-1; 12 bases fit TRBD1. With V trimmed by 4 bases and J by 9 bases, 7 bases remained unmatched. The CDR3 has 15 amino acids. Per the germline V gene, CDR1 is LNHDA and CDR2 is SQIVND (reference sequence). The CDR3 DNA follows: TGTGCCAGTAGTAGGGGACAGGGGGCGCACCGTGAGCAGTTCTTC. It codes for CASSRGQGAHREQFF.

The chain has TRBV20-1 and TRBJ2-3; possible D gene TRBD2, 6 bases. V shed 6 bases and J shed 0 bases, with 16 bases lying between them. This CDR3 has 15 amino acids. CDR1 and CDR2 (germline): DFQATT, SNEGSKA (reference sequence). DNA of the CDR3: TGCAGTGCCCAGAACCTAGCGTTGAGCACAGATACGCAGTATTTT. Translating gives CSAQNLALSTDTQYF.

This clonotype was counted only a few times. The rearrangement uses TRBV4-1 and TRBJ1-5; possible D gene TRBD1, 6 bases. CDR1 and CDR2 from the germline V gene are MGHRA and YSYEKL. The V end was cut by 1 base, the J end by 2 bases, with 12 bases between. CDR3 length: 16 amino acids. The CDR3 loop reads CASSQGRGARNQPQHF. The CDR3 nucleotides are TGCGCCAGCAGCCAAGGCAGGGGTGCCCGCAATCAGCCCCAGCATTTT.

The chain has TRBV6-2 or TRBV6-3 and TRBJ1-6; unclear D gene. V lost 5 bases to trimming and J lost 0 bases, with 5 bases between them. The CDR3 has 14 amino acids. The germline CDR1 and CDR2 sequences are MNHEY and SVGEGT. The CDR3 coding sequence is TGTGCCAGCAGTGGGAGCTCCTATAATTCACCCCTCCACTTT. This codes for CASSGSSYNSPLHF.

This clonotype was seen a handful of times. The chain combines TRBV19 with TRBJ2-7; D is possibly TRBD1 (6 bases). Trimming stripped 2 bases from V and 0 bases from J, with 11 bases between. The length of the CDR3 is 15 residues. CDR1 is LNHDA, CDR2 SQIVND, per germline (reference sequence). The CDR3 loop reads CASSIQQGLSYEQYF. The CDR3 nucleotides are TGTGCCAGTAGTATACAACAGGGCCTCTCCTACGAGCAGTACTTC.

V gene TRBV7-2 combines with J gene TRBJ2-7, with no clear D. Trimming pared 3 bases from V and 3 bases from J, leaving 9 bases between. Germline lookup yields CDR1 SGHTA and CDR2 FQGNSA. The CDR3 covers 13 residues. CDR3 region: CASSLYGLYEQYF. The CDR3 DNA is TGTGCCAGCAGCTTGTACGGGCTCTACGAGCAGTACTTC.

This clonotype was recorded a few times. The chain combines TRBV7-2 with TRBJ1-2; no definite D call. Germline CDR1 reads SGHTA; CDR2 reads FQGNSA. V lost 3 bases to trimming and J lost 2 bases, with 7 bases between them. The CDR3 is made up of 13 amino acids. The CDR3 is CASSLGRNYGYTF. The CDR3 nucleotides read TGTGCCAGCAGCTTGGGCAGAAACTATGGCTACACCTTC.

The chain employs TRBV19 and TRBJ1-5; tentative D call: TRBD1 (6 bases). The V gene lost 5 bases and the J gene lost 0 bases, with 8 bases spanning the gap. Germline CDR1 reads LNHDA; CDR2 reads SQIVND (reference sequence). There are 14 residues in the CDR3. Written as DNA, the CDR3 is TGTGCCAGTAGTGCAGGGGATAGCAATCAGCCCCAGCATTTT. Protein product: CASSAGDSNQPQHF.

This clonotype counts as medium-sized (0.01 to 0.1%). Sequence at one end of the junction differs from germline and may be a read error. The V and J genes are TRBV20-1 and TRBJ1-2; tentative D call: TRBD1 (6 bases). Germline V gene sequence: CDR1 DFQATT, CDR2 SNEGSKA (reference sequence). CDR3 length: 12 amino acids. The CDR3 sequence is CSARLRGQTNEF. CDR3 DNA sequence: TGCAGTGCTAGACTAAGAGGACAGACGAACGAATTC.

The chain employs TRBV20-1 and TRBJ2-5; 8 bases line up with TRBD2. The CDR3 has 16 residues. V trimming: 3 bases; J trimming: 2 bases; junction bases outside the gene matches: 11. CDR1 and CDR2 from the germline V gene are DFQATT and SNEGSKA (reference sequence). CDR3 sequence (DNA): TGCAGTGCTAGCCCTCTCCTAGCGGGCAAACAAGAGACCCAGTACTTC. It codes for CSASPLLAGKQETQYF.

This clonotype was recorded once. This chain links TRBV10-3 with TRBJ1-1; 9 positions match TRBD1. The CDR3 is 12 amino acids. Losses at the gene ends were 8 bases for V and 5 bases for J; bases not matched to a gene: 3. Per germline, CDR1 ENHRY and CDR2 SYGVKD. The CDR3: CAIGDRDTEAFF. CDR3 bases: TGTGCCATCGGGGACAGGGATACTGAAGCTTTCTTT.

The gene calls are TRBV5-4 and TRBJ2-7; 9 bases align to TRBD2. CDR1 and CDR2 from the germline V gene are SGHNT and YYREEE (reference sequence). The trim removed 4 bases at V and 5 bases at J, leaving 10 bases unmatched. The CDR3 loop spans 15 amino acids. The CDR3 loop is CASSPWVAGGHEQYF. CDR3 DNA: TGTGCCAGCAGCCCCTGGGTGGCGGGAGGGCACGAGCAGTACTTC.

J is TRBJ2-1 and V is TRBV20-1; possible D gene TRBD1, 5 bases. The V end lost 2 bases, the J end lost 5 bases, and 10 bases lay between the germline ends. From germline, CDR1 is DFQATT and CDR2 SNEGSKA (reference sequence). The CDR3 is made up of 13 amino acids. The CDR3 loop reads CSARNSDNNEQFF. The CDR3 DNA reads TGCAGTGCTAGAAATTCGGACAACAATGAGCAGTTCTTC.

The sample holds a few counts of this clonotype. V and J are TRBV7-3 and TRBJ2-3; possible D gene TRBD2, 5 bases. V shed 5 bases and J shed 3 bases, with 9 bases lying between them. This CDR3 spans 13 amino acids. Germline-derived CDR1 and CDR2 are SGHTA and FQGTGA. In DNA form, the CDR3 reads TGTGCCAGCAGCCACATAGCGACAGATACGCAGTATTTT. It encodes CASSHIATDTQYF.

This sequence joins TRBV6-5 and TRBJ1-1, with unresolved D. Germline V CDR1 and CDR2: MNHEY, SVGAGI. The CDR3 extends over 12 amino acids. V was cut by 3 bases and J by 4 bases, with 6 bases left in between. The CDR3 spells CASSYGSTEAFF. CDR3 nucleotide sequence: TGTGCCAGCAGTTATGGGAGCACTGAAGCTTTCTTT.